At least ten counts were recorded for the clone carrying this T cell receptor (beta chain). Germline assignment: CDR1 DFQATT and CDR2 SNEGSKA (reference sequence). The J segment lost 4 bases and the V segment lost 1 base, leaving 2 bases of the junction unmatched. The length of the CDR3 is 14 residues. MiXCR, applied by TCRdb to the 5' RACE reads, yields one record per CDR3 protein. The sample includes about 96,000 distinct CDR3 sequences, 8% to 10% of them seen just once. This sample stems from a study of T cells after yellow fever vaccination. The rearrangement uses TRBV20-1 and TRBJ2-1; 9 nucleotides align to TRBD2. The sequence was collected from a man aged 18 to 30 who received the YFV17D yellow fever vaccine. The specimen comprised CD8+ T cells not binding an NS4B(214-222) dextramer, sorted from PBMCs, sampled more than 14 days after the first yellow fever vaccination. The CDR3 is CSARGLAEYNEQFF. CDR3 nucleotides: TGCAGTGCTAGAGGACTAGCGGAATACAATGAGCAGTTCTTC.